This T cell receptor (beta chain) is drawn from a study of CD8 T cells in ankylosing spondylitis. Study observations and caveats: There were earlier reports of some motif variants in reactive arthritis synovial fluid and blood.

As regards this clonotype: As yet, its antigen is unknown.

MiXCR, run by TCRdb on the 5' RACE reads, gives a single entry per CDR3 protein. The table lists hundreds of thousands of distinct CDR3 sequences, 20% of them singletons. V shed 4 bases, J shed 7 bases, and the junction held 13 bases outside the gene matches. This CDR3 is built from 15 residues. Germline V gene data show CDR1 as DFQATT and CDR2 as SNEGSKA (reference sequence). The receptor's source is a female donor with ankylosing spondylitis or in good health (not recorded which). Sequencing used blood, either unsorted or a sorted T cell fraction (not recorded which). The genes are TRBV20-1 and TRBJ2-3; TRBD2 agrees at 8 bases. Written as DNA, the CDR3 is TGCAGTGCTACAGACGGGAGGGACTCATCCAATACGCAGTATTTT. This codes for CSATDGRDSSNTQYF.